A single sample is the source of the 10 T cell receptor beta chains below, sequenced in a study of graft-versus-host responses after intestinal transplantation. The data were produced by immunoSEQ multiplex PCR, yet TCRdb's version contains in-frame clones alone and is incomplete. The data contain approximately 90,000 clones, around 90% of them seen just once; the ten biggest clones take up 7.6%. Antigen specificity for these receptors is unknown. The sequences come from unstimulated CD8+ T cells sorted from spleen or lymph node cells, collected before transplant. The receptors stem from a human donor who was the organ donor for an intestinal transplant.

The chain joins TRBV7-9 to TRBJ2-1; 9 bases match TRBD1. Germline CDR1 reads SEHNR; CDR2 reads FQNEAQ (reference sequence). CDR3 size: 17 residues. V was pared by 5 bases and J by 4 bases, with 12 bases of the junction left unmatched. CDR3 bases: TGTGCCAGCAGCCCCATCCCCGGGACAGGGAAGTACAATGAGCAGTTCTTC. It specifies CASSPIPGTGKYNEQFF.

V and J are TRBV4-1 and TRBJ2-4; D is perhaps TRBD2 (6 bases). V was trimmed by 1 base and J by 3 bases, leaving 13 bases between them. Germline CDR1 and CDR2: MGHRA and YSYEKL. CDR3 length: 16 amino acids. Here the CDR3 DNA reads TGCGCCAGCAGCCAAGTAACGGGGGTGGGCAAAAACATTCAGTACTTC. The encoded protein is CASSQVTGVGKNIQYF.

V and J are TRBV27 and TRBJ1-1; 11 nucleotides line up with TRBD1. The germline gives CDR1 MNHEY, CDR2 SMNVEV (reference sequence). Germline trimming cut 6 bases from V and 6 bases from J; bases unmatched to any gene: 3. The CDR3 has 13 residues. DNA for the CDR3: TGTGCCAGCAGCTGGACAGGGGGCTCTGAAGCTTTCTTT. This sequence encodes CASSWTGGSEAFF.

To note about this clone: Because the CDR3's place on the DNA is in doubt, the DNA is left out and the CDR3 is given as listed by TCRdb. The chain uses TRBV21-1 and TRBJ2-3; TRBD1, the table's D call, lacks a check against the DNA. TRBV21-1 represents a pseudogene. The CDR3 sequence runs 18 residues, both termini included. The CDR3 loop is CASSKWGLGAPATDTQYF.

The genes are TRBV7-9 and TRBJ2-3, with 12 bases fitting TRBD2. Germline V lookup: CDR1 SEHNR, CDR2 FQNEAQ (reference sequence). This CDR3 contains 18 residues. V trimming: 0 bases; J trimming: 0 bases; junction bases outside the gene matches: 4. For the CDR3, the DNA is TGTGCCAGCAGCTTAGCACTAGCGGGAGGCCAAAGCACAGATACGCAGTATTTT. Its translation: CASSLALAGGQSTDTQYF.

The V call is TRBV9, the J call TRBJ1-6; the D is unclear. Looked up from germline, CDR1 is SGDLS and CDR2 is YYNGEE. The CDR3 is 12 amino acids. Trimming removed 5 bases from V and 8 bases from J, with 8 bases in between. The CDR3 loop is CASRGVDSPLHF. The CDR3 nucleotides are TGTGCCAGCAGGGGAGTAGATTCACCCCTCCACTTT.

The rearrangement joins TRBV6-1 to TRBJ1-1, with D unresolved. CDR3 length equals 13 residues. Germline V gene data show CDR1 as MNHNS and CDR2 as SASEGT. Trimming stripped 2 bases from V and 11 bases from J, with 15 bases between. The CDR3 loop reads CASSESVASNAFF. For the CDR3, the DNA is TGTGCCAGCAGTGAATCGGTGGCATCGAATGCTTTCTTT.

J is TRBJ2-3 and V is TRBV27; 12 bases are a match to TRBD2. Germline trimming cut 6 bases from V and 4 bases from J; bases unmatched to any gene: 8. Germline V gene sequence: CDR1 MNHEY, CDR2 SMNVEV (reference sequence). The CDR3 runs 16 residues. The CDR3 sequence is CASSPGTSGRPDTQYF. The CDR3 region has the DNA TGTGCCAGCAGCCCTGGGACTAGCGGGCGCCCAGATACGCAGTATTTT.

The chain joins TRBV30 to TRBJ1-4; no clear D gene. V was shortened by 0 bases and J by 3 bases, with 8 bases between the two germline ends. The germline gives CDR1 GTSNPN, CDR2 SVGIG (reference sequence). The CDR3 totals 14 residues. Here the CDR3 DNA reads TGTGCCTGGAGTGTCGGGGATCCTAATGAAAAACTGTTTTTT. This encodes CAWSVGDPNEKLFF.

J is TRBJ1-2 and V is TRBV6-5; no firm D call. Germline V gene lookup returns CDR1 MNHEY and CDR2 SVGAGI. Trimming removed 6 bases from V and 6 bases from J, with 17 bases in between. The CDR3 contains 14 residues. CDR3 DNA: TGTGCCAGCAGGCCTAACTCCCCCATCGATGGCTACACCTTC. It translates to CASRPNSPIDGYTF.